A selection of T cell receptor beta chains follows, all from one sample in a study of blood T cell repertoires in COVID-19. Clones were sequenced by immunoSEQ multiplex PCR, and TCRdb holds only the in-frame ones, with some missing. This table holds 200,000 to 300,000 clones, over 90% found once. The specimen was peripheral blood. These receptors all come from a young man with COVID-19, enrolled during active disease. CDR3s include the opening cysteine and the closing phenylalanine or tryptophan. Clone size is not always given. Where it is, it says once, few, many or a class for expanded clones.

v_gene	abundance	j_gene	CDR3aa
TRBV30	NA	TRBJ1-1	CAWRGGGNTEAFF
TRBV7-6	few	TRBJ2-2	CASSLEAGHTGELFF
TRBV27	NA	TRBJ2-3	CASSSDYSTDTQYF
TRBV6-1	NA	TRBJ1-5	CASSEGRQPDQPQHF
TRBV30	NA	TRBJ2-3	CAWSVRGLLRSTDTQYF
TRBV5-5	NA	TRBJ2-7	CASSLGAGVTYEQYF
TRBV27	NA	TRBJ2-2	CASSYQYTGELFF
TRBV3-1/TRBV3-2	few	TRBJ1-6	CASSQDSPRSSPLHF
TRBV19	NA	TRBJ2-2	CASSMEAGGTGELFF
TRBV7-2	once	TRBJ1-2	CASTPGQSFNYGYTF
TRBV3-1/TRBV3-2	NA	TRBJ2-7	CASSPGLAGHEQYF
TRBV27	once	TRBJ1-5	CASRSGTGLNTPQHF
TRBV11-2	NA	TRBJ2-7	CASSWGQGVYEQYF
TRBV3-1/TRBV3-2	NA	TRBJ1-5	CASSQRDTGQPQHF
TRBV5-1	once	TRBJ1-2	CASSLEITGGAGYGYTF
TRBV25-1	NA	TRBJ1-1	CASSEYVQGAYAEAFF
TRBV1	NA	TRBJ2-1	CTSSQDSGFEGGDEQFF
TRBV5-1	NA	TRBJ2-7	CASSLGQDESEQYF
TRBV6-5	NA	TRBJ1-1	CASTYQATENTEAFF
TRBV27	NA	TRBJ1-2	CASSFSGGYGYTF
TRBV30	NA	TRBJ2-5	CAWSGGRGETQYF
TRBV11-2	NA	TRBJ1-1	CASSFTGKDTEAFF
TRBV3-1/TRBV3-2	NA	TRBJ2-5	CASSGGALETQYF
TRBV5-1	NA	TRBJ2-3	CASSLGLAGADTQYF
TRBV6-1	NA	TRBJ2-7	CASSESKQVASEQYF
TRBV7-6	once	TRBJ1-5	CASSLEGGRGFSQPQHF
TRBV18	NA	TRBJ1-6	CASSPDWGGVLHF
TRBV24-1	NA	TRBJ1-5	CATSDETYPPQPQHF
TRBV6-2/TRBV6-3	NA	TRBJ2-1	CASSPGLHGGYNEQFF
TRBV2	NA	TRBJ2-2	CASSELPNTGELFF
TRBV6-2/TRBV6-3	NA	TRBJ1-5	CASSPRGGPGNQPQHF
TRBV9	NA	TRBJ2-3	CASSSGGSTDTQYF
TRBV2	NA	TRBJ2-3	CASTASGGFTDTQYF
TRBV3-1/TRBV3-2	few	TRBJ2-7	CASSQAHEQYF
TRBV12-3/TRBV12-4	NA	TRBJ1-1	CASSFGGTEAFF
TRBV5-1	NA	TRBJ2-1	CASSSGTGGLREQFF
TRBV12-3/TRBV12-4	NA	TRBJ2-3	CASSLSTDTQYF
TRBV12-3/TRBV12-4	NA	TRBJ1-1	CASSRGGTEAFF
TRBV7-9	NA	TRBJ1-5	CASSFSGANNQPQHF
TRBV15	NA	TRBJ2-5	CATSRDGGGQETQYF